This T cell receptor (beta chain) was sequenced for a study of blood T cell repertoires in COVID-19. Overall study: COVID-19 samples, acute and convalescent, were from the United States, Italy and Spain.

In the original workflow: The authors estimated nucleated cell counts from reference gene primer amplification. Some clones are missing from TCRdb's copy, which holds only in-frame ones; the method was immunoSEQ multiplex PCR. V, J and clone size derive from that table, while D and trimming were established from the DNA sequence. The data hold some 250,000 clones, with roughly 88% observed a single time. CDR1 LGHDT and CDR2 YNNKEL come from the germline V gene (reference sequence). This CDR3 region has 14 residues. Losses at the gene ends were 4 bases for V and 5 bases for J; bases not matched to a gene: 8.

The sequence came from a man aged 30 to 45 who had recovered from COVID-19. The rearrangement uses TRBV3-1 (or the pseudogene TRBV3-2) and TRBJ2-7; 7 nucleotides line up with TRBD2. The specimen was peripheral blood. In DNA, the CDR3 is TGTGCCAGCAGCCCCCTGGCTAGCGGCCACGAGCAGTACTTC. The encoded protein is CASSPLASGHEQYF.